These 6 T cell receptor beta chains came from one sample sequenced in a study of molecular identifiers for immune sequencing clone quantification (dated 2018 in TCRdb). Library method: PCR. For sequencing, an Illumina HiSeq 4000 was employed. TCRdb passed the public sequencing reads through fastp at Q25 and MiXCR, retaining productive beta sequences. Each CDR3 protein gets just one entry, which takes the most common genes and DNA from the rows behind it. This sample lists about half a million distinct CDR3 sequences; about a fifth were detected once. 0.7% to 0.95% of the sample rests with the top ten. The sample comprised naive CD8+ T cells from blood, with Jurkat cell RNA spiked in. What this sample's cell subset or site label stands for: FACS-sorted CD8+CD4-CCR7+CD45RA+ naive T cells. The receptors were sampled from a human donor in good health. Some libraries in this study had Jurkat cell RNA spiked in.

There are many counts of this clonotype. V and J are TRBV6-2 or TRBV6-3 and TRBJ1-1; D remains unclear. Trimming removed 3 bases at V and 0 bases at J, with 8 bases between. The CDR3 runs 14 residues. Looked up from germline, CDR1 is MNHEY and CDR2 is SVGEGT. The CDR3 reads CASSYHSMNTEAFF. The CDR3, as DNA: TGTGCCAGCAGTTATCACTCCATGAACACTGAAGCTTTCTTT.

The DNA for the CDR3 is TGTGCCAGCAGCTCCAGACTAGCGGGAGTAGAGACCCAGTACTTC. This gives the protein CASSSRLAGVETQYF. This chain connects TRBV5-6 to TRBJ2-5; 12 bases map to TRBD2. The CDR3 consists of 15 residues. Looked up from germline, CDR1 is SGHDT and CDR2 is YYEEEE. V shed 3 bases, J shed 4 bases, and the junction held 4 bases outside the gene matches.

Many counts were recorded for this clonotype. Written as DNA, the CDR3 is TGCAGTGCTAGACAGGGCGGACCGGAGTACTACTATGGCTACACCTTC. Translated: CSARQGGPEYYYGYTF. The rearrangement uses TRBV20-1 and TRBJ1-2, with D possibly matching TRBD1 (5 bases). This CDR3 region has 16 residues. The V and J ends lost 2 bases and 3 bases respectively, with 19 bases between them. Germline V gives CDR1 DFQATT, CDR2 SNEGSKA (reference sequence).

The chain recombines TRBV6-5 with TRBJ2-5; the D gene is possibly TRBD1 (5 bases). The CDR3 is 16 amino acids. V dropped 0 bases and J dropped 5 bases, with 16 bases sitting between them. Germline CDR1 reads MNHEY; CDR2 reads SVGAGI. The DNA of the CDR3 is TGTGCCAGCAGTTACTCTCCGCAGGGTTCTAGGGAGACCCAGTACTTC. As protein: CASSYSPQGSRETQYF.

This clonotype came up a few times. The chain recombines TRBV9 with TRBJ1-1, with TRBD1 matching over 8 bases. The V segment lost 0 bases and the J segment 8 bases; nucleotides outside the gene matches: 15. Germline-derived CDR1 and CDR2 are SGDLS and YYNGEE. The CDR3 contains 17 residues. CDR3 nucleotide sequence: TGTGCCAGCAGCGTAGAGGACAGGGACCTTGAGGGGGCCGAAGCTTTCTTT. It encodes CASSVEDRDLEGAEAFF.

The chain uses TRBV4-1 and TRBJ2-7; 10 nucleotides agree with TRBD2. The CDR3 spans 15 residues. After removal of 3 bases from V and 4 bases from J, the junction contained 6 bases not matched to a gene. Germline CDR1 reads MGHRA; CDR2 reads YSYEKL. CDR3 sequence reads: CASSHSSGGAYEQYF. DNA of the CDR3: TGCGCCAGCAGCCACTCAAGCGGGGGGGCGTACGAGCAGTACTTC.